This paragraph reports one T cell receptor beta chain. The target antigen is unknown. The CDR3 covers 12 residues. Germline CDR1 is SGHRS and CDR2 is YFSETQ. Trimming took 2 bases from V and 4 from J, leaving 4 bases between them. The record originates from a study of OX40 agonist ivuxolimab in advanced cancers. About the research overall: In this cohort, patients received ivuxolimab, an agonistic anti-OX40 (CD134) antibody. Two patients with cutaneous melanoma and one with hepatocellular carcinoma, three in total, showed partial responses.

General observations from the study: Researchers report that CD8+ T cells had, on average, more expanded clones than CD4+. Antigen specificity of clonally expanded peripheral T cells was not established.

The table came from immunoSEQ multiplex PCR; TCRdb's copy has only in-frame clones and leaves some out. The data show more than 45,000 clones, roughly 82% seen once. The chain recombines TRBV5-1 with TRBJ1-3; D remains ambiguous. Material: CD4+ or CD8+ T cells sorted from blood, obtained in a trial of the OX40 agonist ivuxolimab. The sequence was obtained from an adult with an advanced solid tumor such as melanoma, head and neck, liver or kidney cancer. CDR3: CASSFEGNTIYF. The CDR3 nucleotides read TGCGCCAGCAGCTTCGAGGGAAACACCATATATTTT.